This T cell receptor beta chain was retrieved from a study of shared clonotypes between healthy human individuals. This clone was counted once. The antigen is unknown. Naive-designated CD8 cells lacked CD45RO, were positively enriched for CCR7, and omitted terminally differentiated effector memory CD45RA+ cells. Genomic DNA of each subset was evenly split across several immunoSEQ plates. Measured with immunoSEQ multiplex PCR; TCRdb has only the in-frame clones, and not every one. This repertoire shows roughly 590,000 clones, roughly 96% found once; its top ten account for less than 0.13%. Looked up from germline, CDR1 is MNHEY and CDR2 is SMNVEV (reference sequence). CDR3 length equals 13 residues. V was trimmed by 3 bases and J by 2 bases, leaving 6 bases between them. Study findings and constraints: At large depth, rarefaction still showed sorted-subset sequencing to be incomplete. Since donors were few, the genetic and exposure-history diversity represented was limited. Some naive CD4 clonotypes, about 5%, turned up in common across a handful of donors.

Sequencing was done on a sample of naive CD8+ T cells sorted from blood. The V call is TRBV27, the J call TRBJ2-3, with D hard to call. This sequence was found in a young woman in good health. CDR3 nucleotide sequence: TGTGCCAGCAGTTTCCCCCACACAGATACGCAGTATTTT. Amino acid sequence: CASSFPHTDTQYF.